This TCR beta chain stems from a study of cytomegalovirus exposure and HLA in healthy donors. Trimming removed 6 bases at V and 5 bases at J, with 19 bases between. Germline assignment: CDR1 MNHGY and CDR2 SVAAGI. CDR3 length equals 15 residues. PCR used 60 Vbeta primers and 13 Jbeta primers. Only in-frame clones appear in the TCRdb table, and some are missing; sequencing was by immunoSEQ multiplex PCR. The repertoire holds roughly 190,000 clones, around 80% seen once, with about 1.8% in the top ten. Sequenced input: PBMCs. The chain recombines TRBV6-9 with TRBJ2-5; D might be TRBD2 (6 bases). The sequence was collected from a man aged 40-55 years in good health and CMV-seropositive. The CDR3 DNA reads as TGTGCCAGCAGCCAGCTCCGGGGGTTGAGGGAGACCCAGTACTTC. Encoded protein: CASSQLRGLRETQYF.